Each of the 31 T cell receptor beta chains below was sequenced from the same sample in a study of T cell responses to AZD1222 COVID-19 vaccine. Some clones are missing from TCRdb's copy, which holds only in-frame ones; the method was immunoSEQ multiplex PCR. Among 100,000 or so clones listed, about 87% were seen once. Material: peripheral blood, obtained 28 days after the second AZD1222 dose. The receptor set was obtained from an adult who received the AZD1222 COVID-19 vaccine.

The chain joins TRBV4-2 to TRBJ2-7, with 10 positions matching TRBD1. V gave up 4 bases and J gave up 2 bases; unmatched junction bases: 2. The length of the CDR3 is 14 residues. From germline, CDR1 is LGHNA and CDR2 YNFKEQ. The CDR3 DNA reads TGTGCCAGCAGCCGGGACAGGGGACCCTACGAGCAGTACTTC. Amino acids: CASSRDRGPYEQYF.

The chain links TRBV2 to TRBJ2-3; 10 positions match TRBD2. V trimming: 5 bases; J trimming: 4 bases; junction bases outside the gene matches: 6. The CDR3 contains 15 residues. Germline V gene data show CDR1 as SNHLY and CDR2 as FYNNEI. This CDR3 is CASSPGTSAADTQYF. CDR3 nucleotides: TGTGCCAGCAGTCCCGGGACTAGCGCGGCAGATACGCAGTATTTT. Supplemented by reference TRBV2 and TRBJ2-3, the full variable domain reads EPEVTQTPSHQVTQMGQEVILRCVPISNHLYFYWYRQILGQKVEFLVSFYNNEISEKSEIFDDQFSVERPDGSNFTLKIRSTKLEDSAMYFCASSPGTSAADTQYFGPGTRLTVL.

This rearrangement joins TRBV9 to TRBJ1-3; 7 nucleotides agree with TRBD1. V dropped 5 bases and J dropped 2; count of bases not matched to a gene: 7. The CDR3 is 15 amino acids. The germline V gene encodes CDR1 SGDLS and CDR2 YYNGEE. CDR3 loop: CASSRQGNTGNTIYF. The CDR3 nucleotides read TGTGCCAGCAGTCGACAGGGTAACACTGGAAACACCATATATTTT.

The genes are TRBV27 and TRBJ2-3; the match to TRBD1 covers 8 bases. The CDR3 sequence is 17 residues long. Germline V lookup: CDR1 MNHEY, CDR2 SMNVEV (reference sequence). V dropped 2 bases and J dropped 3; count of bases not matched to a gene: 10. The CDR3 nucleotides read TGTGCCAGCAGTTTAAACTCCGTGAACAGGGGGACAGATACGCAGTATTTT. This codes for CASSLNSVNRGTDTQYF.

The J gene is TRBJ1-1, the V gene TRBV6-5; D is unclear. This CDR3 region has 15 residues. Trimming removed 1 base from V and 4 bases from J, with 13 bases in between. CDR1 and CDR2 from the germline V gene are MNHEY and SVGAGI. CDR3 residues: CASSYFGGVGTEAFF. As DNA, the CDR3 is TGTGCCAGCAGTTACTTCGGAGGAGTCGGCACTGAAGCTTTCTTT.

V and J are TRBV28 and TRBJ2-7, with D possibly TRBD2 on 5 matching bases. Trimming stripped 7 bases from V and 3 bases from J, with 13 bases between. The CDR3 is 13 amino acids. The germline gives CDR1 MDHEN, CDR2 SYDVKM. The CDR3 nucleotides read TGTGCCAGCACTTTCGCGGGCGTCTACGAGCAGTACTTC. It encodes CASTFAGVYEQYF.

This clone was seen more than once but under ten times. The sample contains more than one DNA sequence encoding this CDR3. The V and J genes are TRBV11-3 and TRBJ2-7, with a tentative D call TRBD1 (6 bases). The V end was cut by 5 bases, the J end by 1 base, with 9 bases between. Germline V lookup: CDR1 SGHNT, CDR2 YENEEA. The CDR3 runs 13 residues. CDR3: CASSRTGSYEQYF. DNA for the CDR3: TGTGCCAGCAGCCGTACAGGGTCCTACGAGCAGTACTTC.

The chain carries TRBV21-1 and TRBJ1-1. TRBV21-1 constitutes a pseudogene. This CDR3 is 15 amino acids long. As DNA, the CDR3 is TGTGCCAGCAGCAAAAAAAGGGGAGCGAACACTGAAGCTTTCTTT. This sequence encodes CASSKKRGANTEAFF.

CDR3 loop: CASSPFFGNIQYF. The CDR3 nucleotides are TGTGCCAGCAGCCCCTTCTTCGGGAACATTCAGTACTTC. This chain joins TRBV3-1 (or the pseudogene TRBV3-2) and TRBJ2-4; D unclear. This CDR3 contains 13 residues. Germline-derived CDR1 and CDR2 are LGHDT and YNNKEL (reference sequence). V was trimmed by 4 bases and J by 7 bases, leaving 11 bases between them.

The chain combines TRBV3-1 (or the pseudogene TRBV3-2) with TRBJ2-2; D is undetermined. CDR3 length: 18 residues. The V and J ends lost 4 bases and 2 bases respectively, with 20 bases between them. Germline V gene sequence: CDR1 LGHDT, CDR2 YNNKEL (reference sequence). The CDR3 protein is CASSPSHPPKKNTGELFF. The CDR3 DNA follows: TGTGCCAGCAGCCCGTCCCACCCACCCAAAAAAAACACCGGGGAGCTGTTTTTT.

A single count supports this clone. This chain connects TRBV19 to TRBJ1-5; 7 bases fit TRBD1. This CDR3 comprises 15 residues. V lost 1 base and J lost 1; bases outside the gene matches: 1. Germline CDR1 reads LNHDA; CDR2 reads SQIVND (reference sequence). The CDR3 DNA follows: TGTGCCAGTAGTATAGTGACAGGGAGCAATCAGCCCCAGCATTTT. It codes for CASSIVTGSNQPQHF.

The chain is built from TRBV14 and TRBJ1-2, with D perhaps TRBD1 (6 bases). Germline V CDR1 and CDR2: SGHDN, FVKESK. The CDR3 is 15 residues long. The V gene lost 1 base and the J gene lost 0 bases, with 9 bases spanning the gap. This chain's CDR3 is CASSQVRGPNYGYTF. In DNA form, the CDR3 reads TGTGCCAGCAGCCAAGTCAGGGGCCCTAACTATGGCTACACCTTC.

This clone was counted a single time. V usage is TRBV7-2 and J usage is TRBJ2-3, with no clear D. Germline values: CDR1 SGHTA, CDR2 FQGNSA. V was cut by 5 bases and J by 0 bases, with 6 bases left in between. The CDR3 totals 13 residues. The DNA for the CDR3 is TGTGCCAGCAGCAAGATAAGCACAGATACGCAGTATTTT. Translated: CASSKISTDTQYF.

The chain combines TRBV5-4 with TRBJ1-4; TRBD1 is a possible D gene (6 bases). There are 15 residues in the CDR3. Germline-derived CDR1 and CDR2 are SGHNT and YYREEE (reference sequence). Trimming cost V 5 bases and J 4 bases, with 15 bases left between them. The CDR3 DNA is TGTGCCAGCAGTCAATCGGGGGCACTTAATGAAAAACTGTTTTTT. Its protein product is CASSQSGALNEKLFF.

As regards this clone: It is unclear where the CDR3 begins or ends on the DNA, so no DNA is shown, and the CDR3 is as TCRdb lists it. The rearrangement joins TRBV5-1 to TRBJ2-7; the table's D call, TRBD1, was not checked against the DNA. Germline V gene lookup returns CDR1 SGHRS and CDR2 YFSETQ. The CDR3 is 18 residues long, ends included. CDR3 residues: CASSFFVPGGRSSYEQYF.

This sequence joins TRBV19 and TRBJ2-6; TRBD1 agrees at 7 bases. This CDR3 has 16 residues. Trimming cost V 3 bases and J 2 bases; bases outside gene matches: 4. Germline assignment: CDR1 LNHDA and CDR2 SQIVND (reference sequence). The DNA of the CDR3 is TGTGCCAGTAGTATGGGAGACAGGGCTGGGGCCAACGTCCTGACTTTC. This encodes CASSMGDRAGANVLTF.

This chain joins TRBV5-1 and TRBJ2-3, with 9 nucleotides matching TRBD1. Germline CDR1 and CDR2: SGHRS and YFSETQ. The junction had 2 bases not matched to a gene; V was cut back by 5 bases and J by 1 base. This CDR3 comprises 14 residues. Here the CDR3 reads CASRQGAGTDTQYF. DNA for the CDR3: TGCGCCAGCAGACAGGGGGCGGGCACAGATACGCAGTATTTT.

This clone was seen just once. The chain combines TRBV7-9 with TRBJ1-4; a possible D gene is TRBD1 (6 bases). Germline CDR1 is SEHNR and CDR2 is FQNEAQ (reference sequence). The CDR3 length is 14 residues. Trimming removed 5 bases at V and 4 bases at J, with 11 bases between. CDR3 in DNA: TGTGCCAGCAGCCTAGGGGGATTTAATGAAAAACTGTTTTTT. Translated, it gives CASSLGGFNEKLFF.

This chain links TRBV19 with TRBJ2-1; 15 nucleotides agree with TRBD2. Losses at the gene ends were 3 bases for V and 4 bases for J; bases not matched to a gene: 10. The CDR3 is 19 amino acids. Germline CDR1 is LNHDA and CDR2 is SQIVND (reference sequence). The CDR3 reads CASSMWTSGGVYRYNEQFF. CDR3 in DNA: TGTGCCAGTAGTATGTGGACTAGCGGGGGGGTATACAGATACAATGAGCAGTTCTTC.

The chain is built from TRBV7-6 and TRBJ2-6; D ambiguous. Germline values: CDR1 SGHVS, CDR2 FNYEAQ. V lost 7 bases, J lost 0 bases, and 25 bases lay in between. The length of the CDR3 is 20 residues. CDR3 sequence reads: CASTEYLRGGRRSGANVLTF. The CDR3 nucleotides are TGTGCCAGCACCGAATATCTAAGAGGTGGCCGCCGCTCTGGGGCCAACGTCCTGACTTTC.

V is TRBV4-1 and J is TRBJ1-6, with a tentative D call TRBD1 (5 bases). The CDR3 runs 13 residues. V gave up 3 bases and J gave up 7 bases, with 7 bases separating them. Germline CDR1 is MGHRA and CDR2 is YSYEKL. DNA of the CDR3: TGCGCCAGCAGCCATAGACAGAATTCACCCCTCCACTTT. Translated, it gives CASSHRQNSPLHF.

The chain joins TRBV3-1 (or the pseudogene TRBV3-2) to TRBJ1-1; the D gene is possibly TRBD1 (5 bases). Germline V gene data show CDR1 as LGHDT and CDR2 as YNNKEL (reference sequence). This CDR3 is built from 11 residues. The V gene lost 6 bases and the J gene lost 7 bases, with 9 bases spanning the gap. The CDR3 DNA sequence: TGTGCCAGCAGTATCACAGGTGAAGCTTTCTTT. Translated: CASSITGEAFF.

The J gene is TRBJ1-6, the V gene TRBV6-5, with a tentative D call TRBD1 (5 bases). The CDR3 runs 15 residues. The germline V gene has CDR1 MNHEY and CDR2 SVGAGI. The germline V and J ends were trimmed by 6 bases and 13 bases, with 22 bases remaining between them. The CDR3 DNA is TGTGCCAGCAGGTCAAACGGGGGAGGGGCGAATCCCCTCCACTTT. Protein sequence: CASRSNGGGANPLHF.

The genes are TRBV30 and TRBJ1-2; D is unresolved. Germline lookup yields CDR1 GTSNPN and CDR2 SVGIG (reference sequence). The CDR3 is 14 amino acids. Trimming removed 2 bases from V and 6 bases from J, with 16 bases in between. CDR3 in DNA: TGTGCCTGGAGTTCCCATATGTTGGCGCATGGCTACACCTTC. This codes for CAWSSHMLAHGYTF. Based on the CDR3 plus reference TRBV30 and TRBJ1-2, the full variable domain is SQTIHQWPATLVQPVGSPLSLECTVEGTSNPNLYWYRQAAGRGLQLLFYSVGIGQISSEVPQNLSASRPQDRQFILSSKKLLLSDSGFYLCAWSSHMLAHGYTFGSGTRLTVV.

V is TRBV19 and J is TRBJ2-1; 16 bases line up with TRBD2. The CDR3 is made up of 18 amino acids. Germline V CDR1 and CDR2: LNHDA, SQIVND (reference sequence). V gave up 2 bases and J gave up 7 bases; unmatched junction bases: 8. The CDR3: CASSITGTSGRAGNEQFF. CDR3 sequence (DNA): TGTGCCAGTAGTATAACTGGGACTAGCGGGAGGGCAGGAAATGAGCAGTTCTTC.

For the CDR3, the DNA is TGTGCCAGCAGCTTAGTAAGTAGCTCCTACGAGCAGTACTTC. Protein sequence: CASSLVSSSYEQYF. The V and J genes are TRBV7-9 and TRBJ2-7, with D unclear. Looked up from germline, CDR1 is SEHNR and CDR2 is FQNEAQ (reference sequence). This CDR3 has 14 amino acids. V was pared by 1 base and J by 0 bases, with 7 bases between. The whole variable domain, filled in from reference TRBV7-9 and TRBJ2-7, reads DTGVSQNPRHKITKRGQNVTFRCDPISEHNRLYWYRQTLGQGPEFLTYFQNEAQLEKSRLLSDRFSAERPKGSFSTLEIQRTEQGDSAMYLCASSLVSSSYEQYFGPGTRLTVT.

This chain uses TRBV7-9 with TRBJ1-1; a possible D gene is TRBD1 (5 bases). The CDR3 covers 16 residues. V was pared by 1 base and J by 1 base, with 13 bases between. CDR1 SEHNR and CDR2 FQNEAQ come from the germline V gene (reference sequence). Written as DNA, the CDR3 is TGTGCCAGCAGCTTAGTTGAAGCGGGGCCGAACACTGAAGCTTTCTTT. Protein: CASSLVEAGPNTEAFF.

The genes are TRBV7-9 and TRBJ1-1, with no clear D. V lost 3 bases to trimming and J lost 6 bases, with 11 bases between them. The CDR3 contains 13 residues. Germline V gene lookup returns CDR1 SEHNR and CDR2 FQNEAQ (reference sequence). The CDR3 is CASSFAGSSEAFF. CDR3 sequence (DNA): TGTGCCAGCAGCTTCGCTGGGAGCTCTGAAGCTTTCTTT. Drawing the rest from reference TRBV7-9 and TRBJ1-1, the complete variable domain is DTGVSQNPRHKITKRGQNVTFRCDPISEHNRLYWYRQTLGQGPEFLTYFQNEAQLEKSRLLSDRFSAERPKGSFSTLEIQRTEQGDSAMYLCASSFAGSSEAFFGQGTRLTVV.

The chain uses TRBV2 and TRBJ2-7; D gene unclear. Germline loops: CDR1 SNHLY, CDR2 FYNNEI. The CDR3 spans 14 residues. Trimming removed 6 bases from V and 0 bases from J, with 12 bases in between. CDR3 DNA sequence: TGTGCCAGCAGGCAGGCCCTGAGCTCCTACGAGCAGTACTTC. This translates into CASRQALSSYEQYF.

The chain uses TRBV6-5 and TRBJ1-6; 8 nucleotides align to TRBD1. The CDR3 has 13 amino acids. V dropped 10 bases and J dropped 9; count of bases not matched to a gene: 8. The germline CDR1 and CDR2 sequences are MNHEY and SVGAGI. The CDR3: CAIARGLGSPLHF. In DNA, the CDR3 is TGTGCCATCGCCAGGGGGCTGGGTTCACCCCTCCACTTT.

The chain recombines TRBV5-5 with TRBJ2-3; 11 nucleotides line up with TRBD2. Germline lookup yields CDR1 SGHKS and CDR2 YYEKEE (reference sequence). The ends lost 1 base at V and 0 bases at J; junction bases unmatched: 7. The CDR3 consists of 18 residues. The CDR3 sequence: CASSLFLAGGLSTDTQYF. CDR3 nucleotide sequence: TGTGCCAGCAGCTTGTTTCTAGCGGGGGGACTGAGCACAGATACGCAGTATTTT.